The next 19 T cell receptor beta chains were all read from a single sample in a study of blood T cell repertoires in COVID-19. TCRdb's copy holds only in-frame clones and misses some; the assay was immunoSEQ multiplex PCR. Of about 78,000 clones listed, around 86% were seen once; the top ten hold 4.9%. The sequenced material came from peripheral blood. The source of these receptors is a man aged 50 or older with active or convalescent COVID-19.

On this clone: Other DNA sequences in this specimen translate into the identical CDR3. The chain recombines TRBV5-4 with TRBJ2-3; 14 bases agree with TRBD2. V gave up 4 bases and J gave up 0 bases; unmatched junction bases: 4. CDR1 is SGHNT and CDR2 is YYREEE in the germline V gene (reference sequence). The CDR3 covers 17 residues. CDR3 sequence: CASSPRTSGGSTDTQYF. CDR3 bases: TGTGCCAGCAGCCCAAGGACTAGCGGGGGGAGCACAGATACGCAGTATTTT. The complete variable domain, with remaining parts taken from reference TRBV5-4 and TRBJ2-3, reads ETGVTQSPTHLIKTRGQQVTLRCSSQSGHNTVSWYQQALGQGPQFIFQYYREEENGRGNFPPRFSGLQFPNYSSELNVNALELDDSALYLCASSPRTSGGSTDTQYFGPGTRLTVL.

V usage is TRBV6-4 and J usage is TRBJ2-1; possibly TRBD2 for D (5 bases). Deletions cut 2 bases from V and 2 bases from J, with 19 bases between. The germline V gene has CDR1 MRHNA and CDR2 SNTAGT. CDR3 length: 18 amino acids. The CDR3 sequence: CASSDLLPDSEAYNEQFF. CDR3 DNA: TGTGCCAGCAGTGACCTCCTCCCGGACTCTGAGGCCTACAATGAGCAGTTCTTC.

CDR3 in amino acids: CSVEGRGNTEAFF. As DNA, the CDR3 is TGCAGCGTTGAGGGCAGGGGGAACACTGAAGCTTTCTTT. V gene TRBV29-1 combines with J gene TRBJ1-1; D perhaps matches TRBD1 (6 bases). Germline-derived CDR1 and CDR2 are SQVTM and ANQGSEA. This CDR3 has 13 amino acids. V dropped 3 bases and J dropped 1 base, with 9 bases sitting between them.

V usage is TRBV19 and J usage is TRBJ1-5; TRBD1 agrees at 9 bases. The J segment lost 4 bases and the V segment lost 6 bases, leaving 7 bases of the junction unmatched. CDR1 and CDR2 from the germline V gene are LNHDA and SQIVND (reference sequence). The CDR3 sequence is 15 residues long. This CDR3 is CASSNPGTGNQPQHF. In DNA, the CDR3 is TGTGCCAGTAGCAACCCCGGGACAGGGAATCAGCCCCAGCATTTT.

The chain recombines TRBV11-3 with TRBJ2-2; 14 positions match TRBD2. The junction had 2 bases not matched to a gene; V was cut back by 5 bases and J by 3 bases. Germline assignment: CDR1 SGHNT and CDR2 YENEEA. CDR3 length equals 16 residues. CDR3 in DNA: TGTGCCAGCAGCCGACTAGCGGGGGGGGACACCGGGGAGCTGTTTTTT. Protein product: CASSRLAGGDTGELFF.

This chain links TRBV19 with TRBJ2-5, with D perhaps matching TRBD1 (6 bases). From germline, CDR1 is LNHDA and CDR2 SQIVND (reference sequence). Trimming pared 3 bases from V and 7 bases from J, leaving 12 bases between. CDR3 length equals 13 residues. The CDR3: CASSMTEGVTQYF. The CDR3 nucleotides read TGTGCCAGTAGTATGACCGAGGGGGTGACCCAGTACTTC.

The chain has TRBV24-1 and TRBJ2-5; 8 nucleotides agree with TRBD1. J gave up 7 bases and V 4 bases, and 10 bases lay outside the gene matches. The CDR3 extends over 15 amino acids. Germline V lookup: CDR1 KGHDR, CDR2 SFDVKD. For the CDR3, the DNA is TGTGCCACCAGTGACCGGGACAGGCCTAGGGGGACCCAGTACTTC. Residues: CATSDRDRPRGTQYF.

The CDR3 reads CASSQARGGLLTGELFF. In nucleotides, the CDR3 is TGTGCCAGCAGCCAAGCTCGAGGGGGCCTTTTAACCGGGGAGCTGTTTTTT. The J gene is TRBJ2-2, the V gene TRBV3-1 (or the pseudogene TRBV3-2); 7 nucleotides align to TRBD1. Per germline, CDR1 LGHDT and CDR2 YNNKEL (reference sequence). The V segment lost 1 base and the J segment 5 bases; nucleotides outside the gene matches: 10. The CDR3 covers 17 residues.

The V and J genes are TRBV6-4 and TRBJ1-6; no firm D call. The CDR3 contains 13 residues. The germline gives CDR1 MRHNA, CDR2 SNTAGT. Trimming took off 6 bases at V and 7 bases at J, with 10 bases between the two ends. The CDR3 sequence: CASRLISNSPLHF. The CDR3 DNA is TGTGCCAGCAGGTTGATAAGCAATTCACCCCTCCACTTT.

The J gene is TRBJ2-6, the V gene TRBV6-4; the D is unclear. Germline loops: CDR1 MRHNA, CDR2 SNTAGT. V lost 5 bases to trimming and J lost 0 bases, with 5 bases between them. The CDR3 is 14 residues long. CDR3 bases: TGTGCCAGCAGTCCCGGCTCTGGGGCCAACGTCCTGACTTTC. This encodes CASSPGSGANVLTF.

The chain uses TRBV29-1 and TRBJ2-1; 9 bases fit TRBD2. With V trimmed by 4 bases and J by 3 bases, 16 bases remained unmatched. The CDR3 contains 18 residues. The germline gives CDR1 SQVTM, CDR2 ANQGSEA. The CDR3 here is CSVVGSAGGPINYNEQFF. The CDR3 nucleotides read TGCAGCGTTGTCGGGTCGGCGGGGGGGCCTATAAACTACAATGAGCAGTTCTTC.

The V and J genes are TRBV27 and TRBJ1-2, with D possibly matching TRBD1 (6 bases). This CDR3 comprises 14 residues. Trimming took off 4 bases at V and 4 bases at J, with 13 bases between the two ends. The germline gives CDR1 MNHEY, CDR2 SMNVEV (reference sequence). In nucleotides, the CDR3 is TGTGCCAGCAGTTCACAGGGTGGGGGCTATGGCTACACCTTC. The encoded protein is CASSSQGGGYGYTF.

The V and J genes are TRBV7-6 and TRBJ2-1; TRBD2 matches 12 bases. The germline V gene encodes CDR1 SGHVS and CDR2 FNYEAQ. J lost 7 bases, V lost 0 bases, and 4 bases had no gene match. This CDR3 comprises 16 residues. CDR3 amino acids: CASSLALAGGQNEQFF. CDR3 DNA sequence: TGTGCCAGCAGCTTAGCCCTAGCGGGGGGGCAAAATGAGCAGTTCTTC.

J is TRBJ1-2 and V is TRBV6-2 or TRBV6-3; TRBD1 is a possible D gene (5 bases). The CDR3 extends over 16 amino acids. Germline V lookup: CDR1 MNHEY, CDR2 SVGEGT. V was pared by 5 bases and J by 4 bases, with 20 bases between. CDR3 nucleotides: TGTGCCAGCAGTGACCGACAGACCGGCTTAAGCTATGGCTACACCTTC. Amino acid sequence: CASSDRQTGLSYGYTF.

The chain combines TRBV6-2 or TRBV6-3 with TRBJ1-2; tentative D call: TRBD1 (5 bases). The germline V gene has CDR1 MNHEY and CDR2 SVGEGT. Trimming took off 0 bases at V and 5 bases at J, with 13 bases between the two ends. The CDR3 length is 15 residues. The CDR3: CASSYSPGVLYGYTF. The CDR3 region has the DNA TGTGCCAGCAGTTACTCACCGGGGGTGCTATATGGCTACACCTTC.

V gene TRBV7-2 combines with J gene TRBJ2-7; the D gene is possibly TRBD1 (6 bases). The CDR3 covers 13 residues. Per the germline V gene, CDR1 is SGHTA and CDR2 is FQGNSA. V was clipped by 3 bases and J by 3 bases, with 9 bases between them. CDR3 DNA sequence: TGTGCCAGCAGCTTCCAGGACAGCTACGAGCAGTACTTC. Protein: CASSFQDSYEQYF.

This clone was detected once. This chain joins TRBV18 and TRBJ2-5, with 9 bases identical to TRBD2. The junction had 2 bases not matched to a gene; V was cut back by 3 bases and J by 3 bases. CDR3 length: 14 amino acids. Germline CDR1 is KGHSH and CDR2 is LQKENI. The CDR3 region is CASSPASGEETQYF. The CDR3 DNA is TGTGCCAGCTCACCCGCTAGCGGGGAAGAGACCCAGTACTTC. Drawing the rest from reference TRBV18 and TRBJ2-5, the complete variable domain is NAGVMQNPRHLVRRRGQEARLRCSPMKGHSHVYWYRQLPEEGLKFMVYLQKENIIDESGMPKERFSAEFPKEGPSILRIQQVVRGDSAAYFCASSPASGEETQYFGPGTRLLVL.

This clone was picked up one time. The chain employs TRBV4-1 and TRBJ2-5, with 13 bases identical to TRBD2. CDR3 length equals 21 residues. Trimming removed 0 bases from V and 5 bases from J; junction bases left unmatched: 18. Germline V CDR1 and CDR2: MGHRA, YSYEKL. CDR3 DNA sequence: TGCGCCAGCAGCCAAGAGGGAGTAGGGAAACTAGCGGGGGGGCCGGAGGAGACCCAGTACTTC. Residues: CASSQEGVGKLAGGPEETQYF.

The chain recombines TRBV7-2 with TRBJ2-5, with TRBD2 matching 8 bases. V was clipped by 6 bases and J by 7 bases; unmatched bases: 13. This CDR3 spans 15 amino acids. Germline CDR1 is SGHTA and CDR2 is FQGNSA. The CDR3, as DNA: TGTGCCAGCAGAACTTCAGCGGGGGCCCCGGGGACCCAGTACTTC. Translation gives CASRTSAGAPGTQYF.